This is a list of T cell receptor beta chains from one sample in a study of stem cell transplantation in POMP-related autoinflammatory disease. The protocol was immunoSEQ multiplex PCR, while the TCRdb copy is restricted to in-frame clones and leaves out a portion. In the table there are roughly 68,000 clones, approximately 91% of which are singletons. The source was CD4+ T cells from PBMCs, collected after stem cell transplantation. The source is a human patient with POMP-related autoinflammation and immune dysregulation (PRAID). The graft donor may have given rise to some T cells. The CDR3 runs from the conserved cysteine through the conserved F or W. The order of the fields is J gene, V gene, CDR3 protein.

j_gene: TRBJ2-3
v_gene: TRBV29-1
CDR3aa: CSVDTGSTDTQYF

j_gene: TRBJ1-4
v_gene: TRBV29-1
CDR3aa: CSVDPTGTNEKLFF

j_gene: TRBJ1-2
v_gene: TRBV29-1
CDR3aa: CSVLNVRGLNGYTF

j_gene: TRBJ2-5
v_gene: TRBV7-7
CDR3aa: CASSLAGTGGQTQYF

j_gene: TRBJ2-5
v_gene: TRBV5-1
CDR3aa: CASSFRTPQETQYF

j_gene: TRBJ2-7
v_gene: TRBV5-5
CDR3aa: CASSRTFTPYEQYF

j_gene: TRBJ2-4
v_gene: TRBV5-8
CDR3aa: CASSPDRRYIQYF

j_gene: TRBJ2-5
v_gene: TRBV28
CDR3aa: CASSRLVGPADETQYF

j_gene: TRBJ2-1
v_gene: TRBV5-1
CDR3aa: CASRQNPGGPYGEQFF

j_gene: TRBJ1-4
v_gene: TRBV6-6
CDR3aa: CASSYREKLFF

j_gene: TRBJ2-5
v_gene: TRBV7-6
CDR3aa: CASSQTGSLNIQETQYF

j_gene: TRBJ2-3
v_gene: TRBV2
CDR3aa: CASGTGSLSTDTQYF

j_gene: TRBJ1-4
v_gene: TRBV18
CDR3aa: CASSTRDKEKLFF

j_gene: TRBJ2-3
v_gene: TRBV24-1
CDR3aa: CATGWGESDTQYF

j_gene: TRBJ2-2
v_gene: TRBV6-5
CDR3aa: CASSRTGGTGELFF

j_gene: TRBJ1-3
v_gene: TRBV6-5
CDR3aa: CASRGWGRRGNTIYF

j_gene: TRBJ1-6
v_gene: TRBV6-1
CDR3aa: CASSELGGWNSPLHF